The 25 T cell receptor beta chains below all came from one sample that was sequenced in a study of blood T cell repertoires in COVID-19. This table comes from immunoSEQ multiplex PCR, and its TCRdb copy is limited to in-frame clones, with some not included. There are 250,000 to 350,000 clones in the sample; about 86% occur only once, and 2% to 2.5% lies in the top ten. The sequenced sample was peripheral blood. These receptors all come from a woman younger than 45 who had recovered from COVID-19.

This chain connects TRBV5-1 to TRBJ1-6; no definite D call. The germline gives CDR1 SGHRS, CDR2 YFSETQ. The CDR3 has 14 amino acids. V was clipped by 1 base and J by 10 bases, with 12 bases between them. Here the CDR3 DNA reads TGCGCCAGCAGCTTGTCCAGAGGTTGGTCACCCCTCCACTTT. Translation gives CASSLSRGWSPLHF.

The chain couples TRBV6-5 to TRBJ2-2; D is unresolved. The germline V gene has CDR1 MNHEY and CDR2 SVGAGI. V was trimmed by 6 bases and J by 8 bases, leaving 10 bases between them. The CDR3 is 12 amino acids. Written as DNA, the CDR3 is TGTGCCAGCAGCCTAATACGGGGGGAGCTGTTTTTT. Encoded protein: CASSLIRGELFF.

The chain is built from TRBV7-3 and TRBJ1-2; TRBD1 might be the D (6 bases). The CDR3 length is 17 residues. CDR1 and CDR2 from the germline V gene are SGHTA and FQGTGA. Trimming took 2 bases from V and 0 from J, leaving 16 bases between them. DNA of the CDR3: TGTGCCAGCAGCTTAGTCGGGTCAGGGGAATCTAACTATGGCTACACCTTC. Encoded protein: CASSLVGSGESNYGYTF.

The chain couples TRBV29-1 to TRBJ2-2; no firm D call. The CDR3 has 13 amino acids. Deletions cut 6 bases from V and 2 bases from J, with 10 bases between. CDR1 and CDR2 from the germline V gene are SQVTM and ANQGSEA. Here the CDR3 DNA reads TGCAGCGTCTCGGCAGGAAACACCGGGGAGCTGTTTTTT. Amino acids: CSVSAGNTGELFF.

J is TRBJ2-5 and V is TRBV19; TRBD1 agrees at 8 bases. This CDR3 spans 17 amino acids. Germline values: CDR1 LNHDA, CDR2 SQIVND (reference sequence). V shed 3 bases and J 2 bases; nucleotides not matched to a gene: 11. CDR3 in amino acids: CASSIQGAGGHQETQYF. CDR3 bases: TGTGCCAGTAGTATCCAGGGGGCCGGAGGTCATCAAGAGACCCAGTACTTC. Filled out from reference TRBV19 and TRBJ2-5, the complete variable domain reads DGGITQSPKYLFRKEGQNVTLSCEQNLNHDAMYWYRQDPGQGLRLIYYSQIVNDFQKGDIAEGYSVSREKKESFPLTVTSAQKNPTAFYLCASSIQGAGGHQETQYFGPGTRLLVL.

V and J are TRBV11-2 and TRBJ1-3; TRBD1 is a possible D gene (6 bases). The CDR3 totals 15 residues. Trimming left V 5 bases short and J 6 bases short, with 17 bases between. Germline CDR1 reads SGHAT; CDR2 reads FQNNGV. The CDR3 spells CASSLTGMLENTIYF. The CDR3 DNA reads as TGTGCCAGCAGCCTAACAGGGATGTTAGAAAACACCATATATTTT.

This clone was observed a few times. The chain has TRBV2 and TRBJ2-7, with D uncertain. The CDR3 runs 14 residues. V lost 2 bases and J lost 0, with 8 bases in between. Germline V CDR1 and CDR2: SNHLY, FYNNEI. This chain's CDR3 is CASSETDNSYEQYF. The CDR3 DNA sequence: TGTGCCAGCAGTGAAACCGACAACTCCTACGAGCAGTACTTC.

V gene TRBV27 combines with J gene TRBJ1-2; D might be TRBD1 (5 bases). This CDR3 spans 13 amino acids. Trimming removed 2 bases from V and 8 bases from J, with 12 bases in between. CDR1 and CDR2 (germline): MNHEY, SMNVEV (reference sequence). CDR3 bases: TGTGCCAGCAGTTTAGGGCAGGGATTAGGCTACACCTTC. Its protein is CASSLGQGLGYTF.

This clone has a handful of counts. V and J are TRBV7-2 and TRBJ2-3, with 10 bases that match TRBD2. V shed 3 bases and J 2 bases; nucleotides not matched to a gene: 8. This CDR3 is built from 17 residues. Germline V gene sequence: CDR1 SGHTA, CDR2 FQGNSA. The CDR3 DNA reads TGTGCCAGCAGCTTCTTACCTAGCGGGAGCCCCACAGATACGCAGTATTTT. This sequence encodes CASSFLPSGSPTDTQYF.

The chain recombines TRBV5-1 with TRBJ1-4; no clear D. V lost 3 bases and J 5 bases, leaving 8 bases between the germline ends. Per germline, CDR1 SGHRS and CDR2 YFSETQ. The CDR3 is made up of 13 amino acids. The CDR3 reads CASSSGGNEKLFF. The CDR3 region has the DNA TGCGCCAGCAGCTCGGGAGGAAATGAAAAACTGTTTTTT.

The chain links TRBV12-3 or TRBV12-4 to TRBJ2-7; D unresolved. V lost 2 bases, J lost 0 bases, and 5 bases lay in between. The CDR3 runs to 13 residues. The CDR3 region is CASSLSVSYEQYF. CDR3 coding DNA: TGTGCCAGCAGTTTATCAGTCTCCTACGAGCAGTACTTC.

The gene calls are TRBV6-2 or TRBV6-3 and TRBJ1-1; D not certain. The CDR3 length is 11 residues. CDR1 and CDR2 (germline): MNHEY, SVGEGT. V was pared by 6 bases and J by 7 bases, with 9 bases between. CDR3 protein: CASSRSNEAFF. DNA for the CDR3: TGTGCCAGCAGCCGTAGTAATGAAGCTTTCTTT.

This clone has just one count. The same CDR3 arises from other DNA sequences in this sample as well. The chain couples TRBV6-2 or TRBV6-3 to TRBJ1-5, with no clear D. Trimming took off 3 bases at V and 6 bases at J, with 9 bases between the two ends. Germline CDR1 MNHEY, CDR2 SVGEGT. The length of the CDR3 is 13 residues. CDR3 nucleotide sequence: TGTGCCAGCAGTTATATCGGGGTTCAGCCCCAGCATTTT. It yields the protein CASSYIGVQPQHF.

The CDR3: CASSQDQAPYGYTF. Written as DNA, the CDR3 is TGTGCCAGCAGCCAAGATCAGGCCCCCTATGGCTACACCTTC. The chain carries TRBV3-1 (or the pseudogene TRBV3-2) and TRBJ1-2; D is undetermined. This CDR3 is 14 amino acids long. Germline V gene sequence: CDR1 LGHDT, CDR2 YNNKEL (reference sequence). V was pared by 0 bases and J by 4 bases, with 9 bases between.

This clone was seen a handful of times. The chain joins TRBV19 to TRBJ1-5; D is unclear. The V gene's germline CDR1 is LNHDA and CDR2 SQIVND (reference sequence). Deletions cut 2 bases from V and 9 bases from J, with 20 bases between. The CDR3 is made up of 16 amino acids. In DNA, the CDR3 is TGTGCCAGTAGTATACTCTCGGGGAACTACCCGTGGCCCCAGCATTTT. It yields the protein CASSILSGNYPWPQHF.

V is TRBV18 and J is TRBJ1-2; D is undetermined. The germline V and J ends were trimmed by 2 bases and 0 bases, with 7 bases remaining between them. The germline gives CDR1 KGHSH, CDR2 LQKENI. CDR3 size: 14 residues. The CDR3 loop reads CASSPGLANYGYTF. The CDR3 DNA reads as TGTGCCAGCTCACCAGGTCTAGCTAACTATGGCTACACCTTC.

J is TRBJ2-3 and V is TRBV27, with 10 bases lining up with TRBD2. The CDR3 runs to 14 residues. The V segment lost 9 bases and the J segment 5 bases; nucleotides outside the gene matches: 8. Germline-derived CDR1 and CDR2 are MNHEY and SMNVEV (reference sequence). This CDR3 reads CASKREGLGDTQYF. The CDR3 bases are TGTGCCAGTAAGCGGGAGGGCCTAGGAGATACGCAGTATTTT.

The rearrangement links TRBV19 to TRBJ2-2; 8 positions match TRBD2. The CDR3 extends over 14 amino acids. The germline CDR1 and CDR2 sequences are LNHDA and SQIVND (reference sequence). J gave up 4 bases and V 6 bases, and 4 bases lay outside the gene matches. The CDR3, as DNA: TGTGCCAGTAGCACGGGGGGGCCCACCGGGGAGCTGTTTTTT. Translation: CASSTGGPTGELFF.

The genes are TRBV11-2 and TRBJ2-2, with 7 bases matching TRBD2. Trimming cost V 5 bases and J 7 bases; bases outside gene matches: 13. The CDR3 covers 16 residues. Germline V gene data show CDR1 as SGHAT and CDR2 as FQNNGV. The CDR3 protein is CASSTGLVRFGGELFF. DNA for the CDR3: TGTGCCAGCAGCACCGGACTAGTGAGGTTCGGCGGGGAGCTGTTTTTT.

This rearrangement joins TRBV20-1 to TRBJ2-1; 7 positions agree with TRBD2. CDR1 and CDR2 (germline): DFQATT, SNEGSKA (reference sequence). V lost 3 bases and J lost 5; bases outside the gene matches: 7. CDR3 length: 14 residues. In DNA form, the CDR3 reads TGCAGTGCTAGTAGAGCGCTAGCGGACAATGAGCAGTTCTTC. This codes for CSASRALADNEQFF.

The V gene is TRBV7-9, the J gene TRBJ2-3; TRBD1 agrees at 11 bases. The J segment lost 0 bases and the V segment lost 4 bases, leaving 9 bases of the junction unmatched. Germline V gene data show CDR1 as SEHNR and CDR2 as FQNEAQ (reference sequence). The CDR3 runs 18 residues. The CDR3 sequence is CASSSQPGTGGSTDTQYF. CDR3 nucleotides: TGTGCCAGCAGCTCCCAGCCCGGGACAGGGGGGAGCACAGATACGCAGTATTTT.

V is TRBV5-4 and J is TRBJ2-7, with D maybe TRBD1 (5 bases). The CDR3 is made up of 13 amino acids. V shed 5 bases and J shed 5 bases, with 14 bases lying between them. Germline V lookup: CDR1 SGHNT, CDR2 YYREEE (reference sequence). The chain's CDR3 is CASRGQGIDEQYF. In DNA form, the CDR3 reads TGTGCCAGCAGAGGGCAGGGTATTGACGAGCAGTACTTC.

This chain connects TRBV5-5 to TRBJ2-7; tentative D call: TRBD1 (6 bases). The CDR3 is 13 residues long. Germline V gene lookup returns CDR1 SGHKS and CDR2 YYEKEE (reference sequence). Trimming shortened V by 2 bases and J by 1 base, and 7 bases separated the two germline ends. The CDR3 region has the DNA TGTGCCAGCAGCTTCGGGACATCCTACGAGCAGTACTTC. It specifies CASSFGTSYEQYF.

The V and J genes are TRBV6-4 and TRBJ1-1; D is unresolved. The CDR3 has 15 residues. Trimming took off 3 bases at V and 3 bases at J, with 14 bases between the two ends. Germline loops: CDR1 MRHNA, CDR2 SNTAGT. CDR3 sequence reads: CASSEVEGGHTEAFF. CDR3 nucleotides: TGTGCCAGCAGTGAGGTGGAGGGAGGGCACACTGAAGCTTTCTTT.

The CDR3 spells CASWDREGYGYTF. The CDR3 coding sequence is TGTGCCAGTTGGGACAGGGAAGGCTATGGCTACACCTTC. V gene TRBV5-6 combines with J gene TRBJ1-2, with TRBD1 matching 9 bases. V dropped 8 bases and J dropped 4; count of bases not matched to a gene: 6. The CDR3 is 13 amino acids. CDR1 SGHDT and CDR2 YYEEEE come from the germline V gene.